This T cell receptor beta chain was identified in a study of blood T cells in healthy people across ages. V dropped 2 bases and J dropped 2; count of bases not matched to a gene: 4. This CDR3 comprises 15 residues. CDR1 WSHSY and CDR2 SAAADI come from the germline V gene. Individuals who donated were healthy Caucasians from Russia aged about 6 to 100. Isolation of PBMCs gave at least 7 million cells per sample. With a J-beta primer mix and a sample-barcoded 5' primer, a second PCR ran 7 to 11 cycles. Every cDNA molecule bore a tag from a template-switch adaptor containing 12 random nucleotides. TCRdb recomputed calls from the 5' RACE reads with MiXCR, one row per CDR3 protein. The data show roughly 1.5 million distinct CDR3 sequences, approximately 39% seen once.

The clonotype comes from a woman in her late teens or twenties in good health. The chain is built from TRBV10-2 and TRBJ2-7; 9 bases are a match to TRBD2. Sequencing used blood. The CDR3 region has the DNA TGCGCCAGCAGTGAGCCCCTAGCGGGAACCTACGAGCAGTACTTC. This sequence encodes CASSEPLAGTYEQYF.